Below are 13 T cell receptor beta chains sequenced from a single sample in a study of vaccination effects on CD4 cells after COVID-19. The assay was immunoSEQ multiplex PCR, and TCRdb's table has in-frame clones only and misses some. The sample includes tens of thousands of clones, around 70% of them seen just once. These receptors are not linked to any known antigen. Cells that had been cultured for roughly ten days were the source of isolated CD4+ T cells. Sequenced material: CD4+ T cells from PBMCs cultured without peptide, taken before COVID-19 vaccination. The receptors were gathered from a human donor who received a COVID-19 vaccine.

This clone appeared a few times. The chain uses TRBV7-2 and TRBJ1-2; TRBD1 is a possible D gene (5 bases). With 3 bases removed from V and 4 bases from J, the gap between germline ends came to 9 bases. This CDR3 comprises 13 residues. CDR1 and CDR2 from the germline V gene are SGHTA and FQGNSA. Here the CDR3 DNA reads TGTGCCAGCAGCTTTGGGGGGGGCTATGGCTACACCTTC. This translates into CASSFGGGYGYTF.

The table lists this clone with a count of one. The chain couples TRBV21-1 to TRBJ2-5; the table's D call of TRBD1 was not tested on the DNA. TRBV21-1 represents a pseudogene. The CDR3 sequence is 13 residues long. In DNA, the CDR3 is TGTGCCAGGTGGGACAGGGGGCAAGAGACCCAGTACTTC. Protein product: CARWDRGQETQYF.

The rearrangement joins TRBV12-3 or TRBV12-4 to TRBJ1-1, with D unclear. V was clipped by 3 bases and J by 5 bases, with 10 bases between them. The CDR3 loop spans 13 amino acids. Here the CDR3 reads CASSLRADTEAFF. As DNA, the CDR3 is TGTGCCAGCAGTTTGAGGGCCGATACTGAAGCTTTCTTT.

The rearrangement joins TRBV5-6 to TRBJ2-7; 9 bases line up with TRBD1. This CDR3 contains 17 residues. V gave up 3 bases and J gave up 4 bases; unmatched junction bases: 14. CDR1 is SGHDT, CDR2 YYEEEE, per germline. The CDR3 spells CASSSYTSGTGNYEQYF. The CDR3 nucleotides are TGTGCCAGCAGCTCGTACACCTCCGGGACAGGGAATTACGAGCAGTACTTC. The whole variable domain, filled in from reference TRBV5-6 and TRBJ2-7, reads DAGVTQSPTHLIKTRGQQVTLRCSPKSGHDTVSWYQQALGQGPQFIFQYYEEEERQRGNFPDRFSGHQFPNYSSELNVNALLLGDSALYLCASSSYTSGTGNYEQYFGPGTRLTVT.

The chain is built from TRBV5-6 and TRBJ2-7; D is ambiguous. Germline CDR1 and CDR2: SGHDT and YYEEEE. The CDR3 extends over 13 amino acids. Trimming removed 0 bases at V and 4 bases at J, with 8 bases between. CDR3 sequence: CASSLATQYEQYF. The DNA for the CDR3 is TGTGCCAGCAGCTTGGCCACACAGTACGAGCAGTACTTC.

Only a few counts were recorded for this clone. This chain links TRBV28 with TRBJ2-4, with D perhaps assigned TRBD1 or TRBD2 (5 bases each). Germline V gene data show CDR1 as MDHEN and CDR2 as SYDVKM. The CDR3 loop spans 12 amino acids. V shed 5 bases and J shed 10 bases, with 12 bases lying between them. In DNA, the CDR3 is TGTGCCAGCAGTCCGACGGGACGGATTCAGTACTTC. Amino acids: CASSPTGRIQYF.

This clone was seen a handful of times. This chain joins TRBV4-1 and TRBJ1-2; the match to TRBD1 covers 9 bases. V lost 4 bases to trimming and J lost 6 bases; unmatched junction nucleotides: 9. The CDR3 runs 15 residues. Germline assignment: CDR1 MGHRA and CDR2 YSYEKL. The DNA of the CDR3 is TGCGCCAGCAGCCCAGGGACAGGGCATTTAAATGGCTACACCTTC. This sequence encodes CASSPGTGHLNGYTF.

The chain joins TRBV19 to TRBJ1-1; a possible D gene is TRBD1 (6 bases). Trimming cost V 2 bases and J 1 base, with 11 bases left between them. This CDR3 comprises 15 residues. CDR1 is LNHDA, CDR2 SQIVND, per germline (reference sequence). The CDR3 spells CASSISGGGNTEAFF. The CDR3 DNA is TGTGCCAGTAGTATATCCGGAGGGGGGAACACTGAAGCTTTCTTT.

The rearrangement joins TRBV19 to TRBJ1-5; 9 bases are a match to TRBD1. V shed 4 bases, J shed 7 bases, and the junction held 5 bases outside the gene matches. CDR1 LNHDA and CDR2 SQIVND come from the germline V gene (reference sequence). The CDR3 spans 14 residues. CDR3 nucleotides: TGTGCCAGTAGTACAAGACAGGGGGGACAGCCCCAGCATTTT. Protein product: CASSTRQGGQPQHF.

The rearrangement links TRBV3-1 (or the pseudogene TRBV3-2) to TRBJ1-5; 7 bases line up with TRBD1. CDR1 is LGHDT, CDR2 YNNKEL, per germline (reference sequence). This CDR3 is 17 amino acids long. J was trimmed by 5 bases and V by 0 bases; bases with no gene match: 10. CDR3: CASSQDRGGGGDQPQHF. In DNA form, the CDR3 reads TGTGCCAGCAGCCAAGATCGTGGCGGAGGGGGCGATCAGCCCCAGCATTTT.

The chain has TRBV29-1 and TRBJ1-5; 9 bases match TRBD1. After removal of 6 bases from V and 7 bases from J, the junction contained 7 bases not matched to a gene. CDR1 is SQVTM, CDR2 ANQGSEA, per germline. The CDR3 spans 13 residues. CDR3 residues: CSVRTGVDQPQHF. Here the CDR3 DNA reads TGCAGCGTCAGGACAGGGGTTGACCAGCCCCAGCATTTT.

CDR3 region: CASRRGGEGLDTQYF. In DNA form, the CDR3 reads TGTGCCAGCAGGAGGGGGGGAGAGGGATTAGATACGCAGTATTTT. The chain recombines TRBV4-2 with TRBJ2-3; possibly TRBD2 for D (7 bases). The germline CDR1 and CDR2 sequences are LGHNA and YNFKEQ. This CDR3 is built from 15 residues. V was trimmed by 6 bases and J by 5 bases, leaving 18 bases between them.

V is TRBV19 and J is TRBJ2-7; the D is unclear. V was cut by 3 bases and J by 3 bases, with 12 bases left in between. Germline V gives CDR1 LNHDA, CDR2 SQIVND (reference sequence). The CDR3 extends over 14 amino acids. CDR3 residues: CASSIQVSHYEQYF. CDR3 DNA: TGTGCCAGTAGTATCCAGGTCAGCCACTACGAGCAGTACTTC. Full variable domain (rest looked up from reference TRBV19 and TRBJ2-7): DGGITQSPKYLFRKEGQNVTLSCEQNLNHDAMYWYRQDPGQGLRLIYYSQIVNDFQKGDIAEGYSVSREKKESFPLTVTSAQKNPTAFYLCASSIQVSHYEQYFGPGTRLTVT.